One and the same sample provided the 2 T cell receptor beta chains below, sequenced in a study of T cells in Graves' hyperthyroidism and ophthalmopathy. RNA transcripts yielded amplified TCR beta CDR3 regions. First-round RT-PCR targeting the TCR CDR3 was performed with the HTBI primer set. TCRdb reprocessed the multiplex PCR reads with MiXCR, giving one entry per CDR3 protein. Among roughly 350,000 distinct CDR3 sequences, approximately 15% were seen once, and the ten largest hold 30% to 40%. The specimen sequenced was blood. The receptors shown here come from a middle-aged woman with Graves' ophthalmopathy.

The chain has TRBV14 and TRBJ1-2, with D unclear. This CDR3 is 13 amino acids long. CDR1 and CDR2 (germline): SGHDN, FVKESK. V gave up 0 bases and J gave up 7 bases, with 9 bases separating them. The CDR3 DNA sequence: TGTGCCAGCAGCCAAGATCGGGGTGGTGGCTACACCTTC. This encodes CASSQDRGGGYTF.

The chain has TRBV27 and TRBJ2-1; D gene uncertain. Germline V gene sequence: CDR1 MNHEY, CDR2 SMNVEV (reference sequence). This CDR3 contains 14 residues. Trimming shortened V by 5 bases and J by 6 bases, and 14 bases separated the two germline ends. The CDR3 region has the DNA TGTGCCAGCAGTCTCTCCCACCGTTTCAATGAGCAGTTCTTC. It specifies CASSLSHRFNEQFF.